The 11 T cell receptor beta chains below all came from one sample that was sequenced in a study of T cells in Graves' hyperthyroidism and ophthalmopathy (dated by TCRdb to between 2018 and 2021). Library preparation was by multiplex PCR. The data were produced on an Illumina HiSeq 2000. Amplification of TCR beta CDR3 regions was carried out from RNA transcripts. For the first round of RT-PCR on the TCR CDR3, the HTBI primer set was used together with the Qiagen OneStep RT-PCR kit. TCRdb's own reprocessing of the public reads used fastp at Q25 and MiXCR and kept productive beta chains. Duplicate CDR3 protein sequences are folded into a single record with the most common DNA and genes. This sample holds about 500,000 distinct CDR3 sequences; over 13% were observed only once. The biggest ten clones account for less than 20% of the sample. The source material was blood. The receptors shown here come from a woman aged 18-29 years with Graves' hyperthyroidism.

This clonotype was seen a few times. J is TRBJ2-1 and V is TRBV9, with 8 positions matching TRBD2. CDR3 length: 16 amino acids. V shed 1 base and J 3 bases; nucleotides not matched to a gene: 6. CDR1 is SGDLS, CDR2 YYNGEE, per germline. The CDR3 sequence: CASSVIGREDYNEQFF. CDR3 sequence (DNA): TGTGCCAGCAGCGTAATTGGGCGGGAGGACTACAATGAGCAGTTCTTC.

The CDR3 sequence is CAWSSGTDNQPQHF. In DNA, the CDR3 is TGTGCCTGGAGTTCCGGGACAGACAATCAGCCCCAGCATTTT. The chain employs TRBV30 and TRBJ1-5; TRBD1 aligns across 7 bases. Germline CDR1 is GTSNPN and CDR2 is SVGIG (reference sequence). J was trimmed by 3 bases and V by 2 bases; bases with no gene match: 4. The length of the CDR3 is 14 residues. Drawing the rest from reference TRBV30 and TRBJ1-5, the complete variable domain is SQTIHQWPATLVQPVGSPLSLECTVEGTSNPNLYWYRQAAGRGLQLLFYSVGIGQISSEVPQNLSASRPQDRQFILSSKKLLLSDSGFYLCAWSSGTDNQPQHFGDGTRLSIL.

The rearrangement joins TRBV19 to TRBJ2-1, with TRBD2 matching over 13 bases. The CDR3 totals 15 residues. J gave up 5 bases and V 4 bases, and 2 bases lay outside the gene matches. Germline V gene data show CDR1 as LNHDA and CDR2 as SQIVND (reference sequence). The CDR3 DNA sequence: TGTGCCAGTAGTAGGGGGACTAGCGGGGACAATGAGCAGTTCTTC. Translation gives CASSRGTSGDNEQFF.

This clonotype was observed a handful of times. The chain employs TRBV20-1 and TRBJ2-1, with 9 bases identical to TRBD2. J lost 7 bases, V lost 0 bases, and 10 bases had no gene match. The CDR3 spans 16 residues. The V gene's germline CDR1 is DFQATT and CDR2 SNEGSKA (reference sequence). DNA of the CDR3: TGCAGTGCTAGAGATCTGGTAGCGGGAGTCTCGAATGAGCAGTTCTTC. Translating it yields CSARDLVAGVSNEQFF.

The genes are TRBV20-1 and TRBJ2-1, with D maybe TRBD1 (6 bases). The CDR3 has 12 amino acids. Trimming shortened V by 3 bases and J by 4 bases, and 7 bases separated the two germline ends. Germline values: CDR1 DFQATT, CDR2 SNEGSKA (reference sequence). CDR3 coding DNA: TGCAGTGCTAGCAGGGGATACAATGAGCAGTTCTTC. It yields the protein CSASRGYNEQFF.

At least ten counts were recorded for this clonotype. The J gene is TRBJ1-4, the V gene TRBV6-1; TRBD1 matches 7 bases. There are 14 residues in the CDR3. Trimming cost V 5 bases and J 5 bases; bases outside gene matches: 5. CDR1 is MNHNS and CDR2 is SASEGT in the germline V gene. CDR3 sequence reads: CASSYRRGNEKLFF. In DNA form, the CDR3 reads TGTGCCAGCAGTTACCGCAGGGGGAATGAAAAACTGTTTTTT.

In this sample, this clonotype turned up many times. V and J are TRBV2 and TRBJ1-2, with D unclear. The CDR3 length is 13 residues. Germline lookup yields CDR1 SNHLY and CDR2 FYNNEI. V was pared by 5 bases and J by 2 bases, with 9 bases between. The CDR3 spells CASSPSNNYGYTF. The CDR3 region has the DNA TGTGCCAGCAGTCCTAGTAACAACTATGGCTACACCTTC.

This clonotype was recorded many times. The V and J genes are TRBV30 and TRBJ2-7; D assignment may be TRBD1 or TRBD2 (5 bases each). V was clipped by 5 bases and J by 3 bases, with 17 bases between them. Germline assignment: CDR1 GTSNPN and CDR2 SVGIG (reference sequence). The CDR3 length is 14 residues. The DNA for the CDR3 is TGTGCCTGGGCAGGGACCGCTAGTTTCTACGAGCAGTACTTC. This codes for CAWAGTASFYEQYF.

This clonotype was counted many times. The rearrangement uses TRBV11-2 and TRBJ2-3; maybe TRBD1 (5 bases). Germline CDR1 is SGHAT and CDR2 is FQNNGV. This CDR3 has 16 residues. V lost 5 bases to trimming and J lost 0 bases, with 15 bases between them. CDR3 nucleotide sequence: TGTGCCAGCAGCAAACCGGACACTTCTAGCACAGATACGCAGTATTTT. Translated, it gives CASSKPDTSSTDTQYF. The full variable domain, rest sourced from reference TRBV11-2 and TRBJ2-3, is EAGVAQSPRYKIIEKRQSVAFWCNPISGHATLYWYQQILGQGPKLLIQFQNNGVVDDSQLPKDRFSAERLKGVDSTLKIQPAKLEDSAVYLCASSKPDTSSTDTQYFGPGTRLTVL.

This rearrangement joins TRBV5-1 to TRBJ2-1; TRBD1 matches at 7 bases. Germline CDR1 SGHRS, CDR2 YFSETQ. The ends lost 4 bases at V and 4 bases at J; junction bases unmatched: 8. The CDR3 covers 15 residues. This CDR3 reads CASSMTGLGYNEQFF. DNA for the CDR3: TGCGCCAGCAGCATGACAGGGTTGGGATACAATGAGCAGTTCTTC. Combining the CDR3 with reference TRBV5-1 and TRBJ2-1 gives the whole variable domain KAGVTQTPRYLIKTRGQQVTLSCSPISGHRSVSWYQQTPGQGLQFLFEYFSETQRNKGNFPGRFSGRQFSNSRSEMNVSTLELGDSALYLCASSMTGLGYNEQFFGPGTRLTVL.

This clonotype has a count of ten or more. The chain combines TRBV19 with TRBJ1-1; possibly TRBD1 for D (6 bases). CDR3 size: 14 residues. V dropped 7 bases and J dropped 1 base, with 13 bases sitting between them. CDR1 and CDR2 from the germline V gene are LNHDA and SQIVND (reference sequence). As DNA, the CDR3 is TGTGCCAGTACTCCGGACAGCCCGAACACTGAAGCTTTCTTT. Translating it yields CASTPDSPNTEAFF.